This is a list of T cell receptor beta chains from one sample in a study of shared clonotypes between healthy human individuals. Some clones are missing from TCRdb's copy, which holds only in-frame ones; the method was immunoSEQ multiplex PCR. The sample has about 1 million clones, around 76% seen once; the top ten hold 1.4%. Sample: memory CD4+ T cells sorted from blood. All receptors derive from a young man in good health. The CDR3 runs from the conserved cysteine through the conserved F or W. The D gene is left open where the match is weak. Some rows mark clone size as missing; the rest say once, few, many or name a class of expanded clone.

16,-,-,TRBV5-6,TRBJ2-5,CASSLGIGIGQETQYF,TGTGCCAGCAGCTTGGGGATAGGAATCGGCCAAGAGACCCAGTACTTC
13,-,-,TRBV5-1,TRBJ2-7,CASSFISSYEQYF,TGCGCCAGCAGCTTTATTAGCTCCTACGAGCAGTACTTC
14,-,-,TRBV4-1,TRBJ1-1,CASSQGLGYTEAFF,TGCGCCAGCAGCCAAGGCCTGGGATACACTGAAGCTTTCTTT
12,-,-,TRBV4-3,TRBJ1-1,CASSQDKGRAFF,TGCGCCAGCAGCCAAGATAAGGGTCGAGCTTTCTTT
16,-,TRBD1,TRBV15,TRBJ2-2,CATSPGTGKNTGELFF,TGTGCCACCAGCCCCGGGACAGGGAAGAACACCGGGGAGCTGTTTTTT
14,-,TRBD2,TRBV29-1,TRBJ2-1,CSAALIAGYNEQFF,TGCAGCGCCGCCTTGATAGCGGGATACAATGAGCAGTTCTTC
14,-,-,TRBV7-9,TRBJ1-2,CASSLGGKGNGYTF,TGTGCCAGCAGCTTAGGGGGTAAGGGCAATGGCTACACCTTC
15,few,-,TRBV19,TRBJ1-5,CASSFRGEAWQPQHF,TGTGCCAGTAGTTTCCGGGGGGAAGCATGGCAGCCCCAGCATTTT
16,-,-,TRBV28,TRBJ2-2,CASSLPAGVLAGELFF,TGTGCCAGCAGTTTACCCGCAGGGGTTCTGGCCGGGGAGCTGTTTTTT
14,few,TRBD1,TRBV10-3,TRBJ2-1,CAIHSGQGFGEQFF,TGTGCCATCCACTCGGGACAGGGTTTCGGTGAGCAGTTCTTC